The next 21 T cell receptor beta chains were all read from a single sample in a study of Tregs in tolerant kidney transplant recipients (dated by TCRdb to about 2019). Library preparation was by the immunoSEQ multiplex PCR assay. TCRdb limited this immuneACCESS table to in-frame rearrangements with V and J called. A share of clones is missing; checked studies link under half to unresolved V genes, and the rest is unexplained. The sample yields approximately 99,000 clones; 85% to 90% were counted once. The ten largest make up 0.34% of the sample. The sample's time point, from its label and the paper: blood sample drawn before combined kidney and bone marrow transplant. Sequencing was performed on CD4+ T cells from blood, taken before the transplant. The receptor set was obtained from a human donor who received a combined kidney and bone marrow transplant.

V and J are TRBV5-8 and TRBJ1-3; 9 nucleotides line up with TRBD1. Per germline, CDR1 SGHTS and CDR2 YDEGEE. The CDR3 is 14 residues long. Germline trimming cut 3 bases from V and 7 bases from J; bases unmatched to any gene: 5. CDR3 region: CASSSGQGWNTIYF. The CDR3 DNA follows: TGTGCCAGCAGCTCGGGACAGGGCTGGAACACCATATATTTT.

This clone was detected once. The gene calls are TRBV11-2 and TRBJ2-6; D perhaps matches TRBD1 (7 bases). The germline V gene encodes CDR1 SGHAT and CDR2 FQNNGV. This CDR3 is built from 15 residues. The ends were cut back, 5 bases at V and 2 bases at J, with 10 bases in the middle. The CDR3 is CASSVRGAGANVLTF. In DNA form, the CDR3 reads TGTGCCAGCAGCGTCAGGGGGGCTGGGGCCAACGTCCTGACTTTC.

This CDR3 is CASSSGTSGGAETQYF. The CDR3 nucleotides are TGCGCCAGCAGCTCCGGGACTAGCGGGGGGGCAGAGACCCAGTACTTC. The chain combines TRBV5-1 with TRBJ2-5; 16 bases match TRBD2. CDR3 length equals 16 residues. Germline loops: CDR1 SGHRS, CDR2 YFSETQ. The V gene end was trimmed by 3 bases and the J gene end by 4 bases; junction bases not matched to a gene: 3.

The V gene is TRBV5-1, the J gene TRBJ1-4; D unclear. Germline-derived CDR1 and CDR2 are SGHRS and YFSETQ. V was pared by 0 bases and J by 7 bases, with 10 bases between. The CDR3 contains 14 residues. CDR3 sequence reads: CASSLERSFEKLFF. The DNA for the CDR3 is TGCGCCAGCAGCTTGGAGAGGTCCTTTGAAAAACTGTTTTTT.

J is TRBJ2-1 and V is TRBV11-3; TRBD2 agrees at 7 bases. The germline V gene encodes CDR1 SGHNT and CDR2 YENEEA. The CDR3 runs to 16 residues. The V and J ends lost 4 bases and 3 bases, in that order; junction bases with no gene match: 9. The DNA of the CDR3 is TGTGCCAGCAGCTCCCCGGGCGGGAGTGACTACAATGAGCAGTTCTTC. Amino acids: CASSSPGGSDYNEQFF.

J is TRBJ2-2 and V is TRBV14; maybe TRBD1 (5 bases). The V gene lost 0 bases and the J gene lost 2 bases, with 13 bases spanning the gap. The CDR3 runs 17 residues. The germline CDR1 and CDR2 sequences are SGHDN and FVKESK. CDR3 nucleotide sequence: TGTGCCAGCAGCCAAGATGTCAGGGAAGGCAACACCGGGGAGCTGTTTTTT. This gives the protein CASSQDVREGNTGELFF.

J is TRBJ1-5 and V is TRBV11-2; D is uncertain. There are 15 residues in the CDR3. The V and J ends lost 1 base and 0 bases respectively, with 7 bases between them. CDR1 and CDR2 (germline): SGHAT, FQNNGV. CDR3: CASSLGHYSNQPQHF. CDR3 nucleotide sequence: TGTGCCAGCAGCTTAGGGCACTATAGCAATCAGCCCCAGCATTTT.

The chain couples TRBV28 to TRBJ1-6; D remains unclear. This CDR3 spans 15 amino acids. CDR1 is MDHEN and CDR2 is SYDVKM in the germline V gene. The germline V and J ends were trimmed by 4 bases and 0 bases, with 7 bases remaining between them. The CDR3 here is CASSSSSSYNSPLHF. CDR3 nucleotides: TGTGCCAGCAGTTCCTCCAGCTCCTATAATTCACCCCTCCACTTT.

The chain employs TRBV28 and TRBJ2-5, with 7 bases matching TRBD1. The trim removed 7 bases at V and 7 bases at J, leaving 15 bases unmatched. The CDR3 is 15 residues long. The germline V gene encodes CDR1 MDHEN and CDR2 SYDVKM. The CDR3 nucleotides are TGTGCCAGCACCACGTCAGGGACAGTAGAGGGGACCCAGTACTTC. Translated: CASTTSGTVEGTQYF.

On this clone itself: Other nucleotide sequences from this sample produce the same CDR3. The chain carries TRBV9 and TRBJ2-4; D might be TRBD2 (6 bases). The germline V gene has CDR1 SGDLS and CDR2 YYNGEE. This CDR3 has 14 residues. Between the trimmed V and J ends, which lost 2 bases and 3 bases, there was a span of 9 bases. The CDR3 DNA reads as TGTGCCAGCAGCGTCGGGAGTGGCAAAAACATTCAGTACTTC. It is translated as CASSVGSGKNIQYF.

The chain couples TRBV9 to TRBJ1-1; 8 nucleotides agree with TRBD1. Trimming at V came to 4 bases and at J to 4 bases, leaving 6 bases not matched to a gene. Per the germline V gene, CDR1 is SGDLS and CDR2 is YYNGEE. CDR3 length equals 14 residues. The CDR3 sequence is CASSFRTGSTEAFF. The CDR3 nucleotides read TGTGCCAGCAGCTTTAGGACAGGGAGCACTGAAGCTTTCTTT.

This chain connects TRBV16 to TRBJ1-4, with 7 bases lining up with TRBD1. Germline V lookup: CDR1 KGHSY, CDR2 FQNENV. This CDR3 comprises 14 residues. J gave up 7 bases and V 5 bases, and 7 bases lay outside the gene matches. CDR3 bases: TGTGCCAGCAGCAGTCGACAGGGCGGTGAAAAACTGTTTTTT. Its translation: CASSSRQGGEKLFF.

The V and J genes are TRBV2 and TRBJ2-5; TRBD1 agrees at 8 bases. The V and J ends lost 9 bases and 5 bases, in that order; junction bases with no gene match: 5. The germline gives CDR1 SNHLY, CDR2 FYNNEI. The CDR3 has 12 amino acids. CDR3 in DNA: TGTGCCAGACAGGGGGAGGTTGAGACCCAGTACTTC. It codes for CARQGEVETQYF.

This clone was recorded a few times. The chain uses TRBV7-6 and TRBJ2-7, with D possibly TRBD1 on 6 matching bases. Looked up from germline, CDR1 is SGHVS and CDR2 is FNYEAQ. V gave up 5 bases and J gave up 1 base, with 18 bases separating them. The CDR3 spans 16 residues. CDR3 DNA: TGTGCCAGCAGCCCCGCCGTCAGGGGCTTTTCCTACGAGCAGTACTTC. Amino acid sequence: CASSPAVRGFSYEQYF.

The V gene is TRBV7-6, the J gene TRBJ1-3, with D uncertain. Germline CDR1 SGHVS, CDR2 FNYEAQ. The CDR3 totals 16 residues. V was trimmed by 3 bases and J by 0 bases, leaving 12 bases between them. DNA of the CDR3: TGTGCCAGCAGCTTCGAGGCAGCAAACTCTGGAAACACCATATATTTT. This encodes CASSFEAANSGNTIYF.

This sequence joins TRBV10-2 and TRBJ2-7; a possible D gene is TRBD1 (5 bases). Trimming stripped 5 bases from V and 4 bases from J, with 12 bases between. The CDR3 runs to 13 residues. Germline V gene sequence: CDR1 WSHSY, CDR2 SAAADI. CDR3 protein: CASSLREEYEQYF. The CDR3 nucleotides are TGCGCCAGCAGTCTCAGGGAAGAGTACGAGCAGTACTTC.

This chain uses TRBV6-1 with TRBJ1-4; D gene ambiguous. Trimming took off 1 base at V and 8 bases at J, with 11 bases between the two ends. CDR3 length equals 14 residues. Germline CDR1 and CDR2: MNHNS and SASEGT. This CDR3 reads CASSEGVQAEKLFF. The CDR3, as DNA: TGTGCCAGCAGTGAAGGGGTTCAGGCGGAAAAACTGTTTTTT.

This chain connects TRBV5-4 to TRBJ2-2, with 7 bases lining up with TRBD1. Germline values: CDR1 SGHNT, CDR2 YYREEE (reference sequence). V shed 1 base, J shed 1 base, and the junction held 4 bases outside the gene matches. CDR3 size: 16 residues. This CDR3 is CASSLNRGLNTGELFF. CDR3 nucleotide sequence: TGTGCCAGCAGCTTGAACAGGGGATTGAACACCGGGGAGCTGTTTTTT.

The rearrangement uses TRBV2 and TRBJ2-3; TRBD2 aligns across 7 bases. The CDR3 loop spans 14 amino acids. The germline V gene encodes CDR1 SNHLY and CDR2 FYNNEI. V was pared by 7 bases and J by 2 bases, with 6 bases of the junction left unmatched. The CDR3 region is CASTREAYTDTQYF. The CDR3 DNA sequence: TGTGCCAGCACCCGGGAGGCTTACACAGATACGCAGTATTTT.

The gene calls are TRBV6-5 and TRBJ2-2; tentative D call: TRBD2 (6 bases). The CDR3 runs to 11 residues. V was trimmed by 8 bases and J by 6 bases, leaving 7 bases between them. Germline CDR1 is MNHEY and CDR2 is SVGAGI. The CDR3 DNA reads as TGTGCCAGCGGGAGGTCCGGGGAGCTGTTTTTT. Translating it yields CASGRSGELFF.

The chain joins TRBV5-4 to TRBJ2-7; TRBD1 is a possible D gene (5 bases). The CDR3 contains 14 residues. V lost 2 bases to trimming and J lost 2 bases, with 11 bases between them. Germline CDR1 and CDR2: SGHNT and YYREEE (reference sequence). In DNA form, the CDR3 reads TGTGCCAGCAGCTTAGGGGTTCTTACCTACGAGCAGTACTTC. It specifies CASSLGVLTYEQYF. The variable domain in full, with the rest retrieved from reference TRBV5-4 and TRBJ2-7, is ETGVTQSPTHLIKTRGQQVTLRCSSQSGHNTVSWYQQALGQGPQFIFQYYREEENGRGNFPPRFSGLQFPNYSSELNVNALELDDSALYLCASSLGVLTYEQYFGPGTRLTVT.